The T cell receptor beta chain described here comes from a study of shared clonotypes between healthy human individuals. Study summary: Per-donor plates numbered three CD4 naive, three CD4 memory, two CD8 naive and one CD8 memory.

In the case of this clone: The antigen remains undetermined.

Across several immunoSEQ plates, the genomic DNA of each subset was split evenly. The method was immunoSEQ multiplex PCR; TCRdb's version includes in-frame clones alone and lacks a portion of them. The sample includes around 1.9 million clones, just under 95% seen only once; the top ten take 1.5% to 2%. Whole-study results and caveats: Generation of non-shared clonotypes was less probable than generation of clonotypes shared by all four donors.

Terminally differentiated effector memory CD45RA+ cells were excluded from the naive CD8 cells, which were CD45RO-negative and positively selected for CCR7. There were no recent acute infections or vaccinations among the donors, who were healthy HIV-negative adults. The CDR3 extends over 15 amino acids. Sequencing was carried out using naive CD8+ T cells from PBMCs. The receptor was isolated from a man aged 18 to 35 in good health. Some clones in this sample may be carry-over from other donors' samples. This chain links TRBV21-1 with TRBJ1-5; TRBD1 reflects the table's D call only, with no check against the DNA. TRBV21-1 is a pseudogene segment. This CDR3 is CASSKFTGVNQPQHF. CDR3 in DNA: TGTGCCAGCAGCAAATTTACAGGCGTCAATCAGCCCCAGCATTTT.